This T cell receptor beta chain came from a study of OX40 agonist ivuxolimab in advanced cancers. The overall study: Past anti-PD-1, anti-PD-L1 or anti-CTLA-4 therapy was accepted, and approximately 40% had received some.

If patients had autoimmune disease history or systemic immunosuppression, they were excluded. Peripheral blood came from all dose cohorts at three timepoints. This CDR3 is 13 amino acids long. Trimming took off 7 bases at V and 6 bases at J, with 13 bases between the two ends. The germline V gene encodes CDR1 MGHRA and CDR2 YSYEKL. TCRdb's copy holds only in-frame clones and misses some; the assay was immunoSEQ multiplex PCR. Altogether tens of thousands of clones are present, approximately 88% being singletons, with the ten largest covering around 18%. A remark on this clone: The antigen is unknown.

General observations from the study: With doses of 0.1-3.0 mg/kg, partial responders showed among the lowest clonal expansion.

The specimen comprised CD4+ or CD8+ T cells sorted from blood, sampled in a trial of the OX40 agonist ivuxolimab. The clonotype originates from an adult with an advanced solid tumor such as melanoma, head and neck, liver or kidney cancer. This chain connects TRBV4-1 to TRBJ2-1; D is perhaps TRBD2 (6 bases). The CDR3 sequence: CASTELGGNEQFF. The CDR3 DNA reads as TGCGCCAGCACCGAACTGGGGGGCAATGAGCAGTTCTTC.